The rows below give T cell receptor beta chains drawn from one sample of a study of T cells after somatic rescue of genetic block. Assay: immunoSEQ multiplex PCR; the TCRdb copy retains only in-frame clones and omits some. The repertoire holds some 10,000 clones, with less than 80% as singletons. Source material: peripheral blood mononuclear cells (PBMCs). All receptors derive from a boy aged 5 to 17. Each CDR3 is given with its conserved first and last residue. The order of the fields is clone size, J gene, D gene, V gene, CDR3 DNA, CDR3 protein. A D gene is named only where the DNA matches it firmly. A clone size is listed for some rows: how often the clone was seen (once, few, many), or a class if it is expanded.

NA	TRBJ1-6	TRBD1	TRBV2	TGTGCCAGCGGTCGGGGACAGAATAATTCACCCCTCCACTTT	CASGRGQNNSPLHF
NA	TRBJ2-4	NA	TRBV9	TGTGCCAGCAGCCTCCGGGAGTTGATAGCCAAAAACATTCAGTACTTC	CASSLRELIAKNIQYF
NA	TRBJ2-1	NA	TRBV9	TGTGCCAGCAGCACACCCCCTCCGGGGGTTAGCAACAATGAGCAGTTCTTC	CASSTPPPGVSNNEQFF
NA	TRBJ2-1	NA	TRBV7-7	TGTGCCAGCAGCTTAGAGCGGCACCGCGAGCAGTTCTTC	CASSLERHREQFF
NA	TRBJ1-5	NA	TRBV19	TGTGCCAGTACCGTAGGACAGCCCGGATACCAGCCCCAGCATTTT	CASTVGQPGYQPQHF
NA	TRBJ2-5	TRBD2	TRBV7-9	TGTGCCAGCAGCCCCTCTGCGGGAGGGGTGACCCAGTACTTC	CASSPSAGGVTQYF
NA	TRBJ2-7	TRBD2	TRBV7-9	TGTGCCAGCAGCGCCGGGAGGTCTGGCGCTTACGAGCAGTACTTC	CASSAGRSGAYEQYF
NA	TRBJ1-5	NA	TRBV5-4	TGTGCCAGCAGCTTTATTCAGGGAAGCAATCAGCCCCAGCATTTT	CASSFIQGSNQPQHF
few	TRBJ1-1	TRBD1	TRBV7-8	TGTGCCAGCAGGGGGACAGGGGACACTGAAGCTTTCTTT	CASRGTGDTEAFF
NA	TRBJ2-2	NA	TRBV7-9	TGTGCCAGCAGCTTAGAGTTGACAGACCTTAACACCGGGGAGCTGTTTTTT	CASSLELTDLNTGELFF
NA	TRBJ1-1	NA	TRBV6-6	TGTGCCTCCCAGAGGGACACTGAAGCTTTCTTT	CASQRDTEAFF
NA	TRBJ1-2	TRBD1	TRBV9	TGTGCCAGCAGCGTAGGCGGGGGGACAGCCTACTATGGCTACACCTTC	CASSVGGGTAYYGYTF
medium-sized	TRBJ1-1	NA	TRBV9	TGTGCCAGCAGCGTAGACTGGACTCCCCGAACTGAAGCTTTCTTT	CASSVDWTPRTEAFF
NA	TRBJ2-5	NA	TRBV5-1	TGCGCCAGCAGCTGGGCGACTGGGGCGGAGACCCAGTACTTC	CASSWATGAETQYF
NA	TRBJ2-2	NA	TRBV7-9	TGTGCCAGCACCCGAGTGGCTACTTCCTACCGGGAGCTGTTTTTT	CASTRVATSYRELFF
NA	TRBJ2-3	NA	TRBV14	TGTGCCAGCAGCCAATCAGGGGCTCAAACAGATACGCAGTATTTT	CASSQSGAQTDTQYF
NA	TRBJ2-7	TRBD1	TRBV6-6	TGTGCCAGCTCCATGGACAGGAACTCCTACGAGCAGTACTTC	CASSMDRNSYEQYF
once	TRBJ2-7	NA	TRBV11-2	TGTGCCAGCAGCACCCAGGACGGCTCCTACGAGCAGTACTTC	CASSTQDGSYEQYF
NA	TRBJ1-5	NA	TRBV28	TGTGCCAGCAGCCACCAGTCCCTCTTAGGGTTTGGGCAGCCCCAGCATTTT	CASSHQSLLGFGQPQHF
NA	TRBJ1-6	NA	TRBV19	TGTGCCAGTAGTACACCCTCCTATAATTCACCCCTCCACTTT	CASSTPSYNSPLHF
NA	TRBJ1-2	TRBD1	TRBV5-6	TGTGCCAGCAGCTCATGGACAGGGGAGGGCTACACCTTC	CASSSWTGEGYTF
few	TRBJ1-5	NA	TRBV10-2	TGCGCCAGCAAGTTCTCACAAAATCAGCCCCAGCATTTT	CASKFSQNQPQHF
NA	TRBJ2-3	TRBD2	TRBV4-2	TGTGCCAGCAGTCTAATGGGGGGGAGTGAGGTGAATACGCAGTATTTT	CASSLMGGSEVNTQYF
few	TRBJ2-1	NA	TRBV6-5	TGTGCCAGCGGGGGTCTACCGAGCTCCTACAATGAGCAGTTCTTC	CASGGLPSSYNEQFF
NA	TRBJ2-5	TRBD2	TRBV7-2	TGTGCCAGCAGCTTCACTAGCGGGAAGGAGACCCAGTACTTC	CASSFTSGKETQYF
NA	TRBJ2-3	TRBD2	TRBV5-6	TGTGCCAGCAGCTTGGCCCTAGCGGGGGGCACAGATACGCAGTATTTT	CASSLALAGGTDTQYF
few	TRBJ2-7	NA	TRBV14	TGTGCCAGCAGTTTTTCCCCAGCGGCGTACGAGCAGTACTTC	CASSFSPAAYEQYF
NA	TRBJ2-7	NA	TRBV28	TGTGCCAGCAGTTTTACAGGGAGGTACGAGCAGTACTTC	CASSFTGRYEQYF